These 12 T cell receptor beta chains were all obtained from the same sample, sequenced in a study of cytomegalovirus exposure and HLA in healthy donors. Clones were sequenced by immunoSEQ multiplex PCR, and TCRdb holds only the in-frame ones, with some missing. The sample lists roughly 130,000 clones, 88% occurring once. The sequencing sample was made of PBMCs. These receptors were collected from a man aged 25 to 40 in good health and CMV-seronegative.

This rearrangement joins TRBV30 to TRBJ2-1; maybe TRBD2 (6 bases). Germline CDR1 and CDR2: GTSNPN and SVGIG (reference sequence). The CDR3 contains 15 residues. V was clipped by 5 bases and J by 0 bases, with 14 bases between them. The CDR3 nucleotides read TGTGCCTGGGGAGGGACGGTCAGCTCCTACAATGAGCAGTTCTTC. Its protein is CAWGGTVSSYNEQFF.

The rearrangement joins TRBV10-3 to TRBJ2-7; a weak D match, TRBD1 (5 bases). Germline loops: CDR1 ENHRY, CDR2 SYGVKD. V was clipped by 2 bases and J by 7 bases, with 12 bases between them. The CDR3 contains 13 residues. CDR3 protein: CAISEPTQDEQYF. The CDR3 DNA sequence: TGTGCCATCAGTGAGCCGACACAGGATGAGCAGTACTTC.

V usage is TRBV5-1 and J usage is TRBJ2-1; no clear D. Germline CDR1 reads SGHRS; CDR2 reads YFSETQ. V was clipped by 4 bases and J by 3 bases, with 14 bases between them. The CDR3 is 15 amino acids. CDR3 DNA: TGCGCCAGCAGCCTCGACTCTTTCCTCTACAATGAGCAGTTCTTC. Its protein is CASSLDSFLYNEQFF.

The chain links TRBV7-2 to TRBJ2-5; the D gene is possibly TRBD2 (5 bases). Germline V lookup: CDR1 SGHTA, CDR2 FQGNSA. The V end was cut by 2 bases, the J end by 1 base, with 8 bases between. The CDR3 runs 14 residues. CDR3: CASSLIATQETQYF. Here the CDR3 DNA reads TGTGCCAGCAGCTTAATAGCGACCCAAGAGACCCAGTACTTC.

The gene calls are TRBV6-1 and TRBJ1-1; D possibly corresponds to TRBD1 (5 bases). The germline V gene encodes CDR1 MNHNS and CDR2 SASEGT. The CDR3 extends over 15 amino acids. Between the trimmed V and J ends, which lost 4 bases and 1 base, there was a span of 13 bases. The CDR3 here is CASSGETAWNTEAFF. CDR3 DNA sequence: TGTGCCAGCAGTGGAGAGACAGCCTGGAACACTGAAGCTTTCTTT.

The CDR3 region is CASSQDPEDRAVYNEQFF. The DNA of the CDR3 is TGCGCCAGCAGCCAAGATCCAGAGGACCGAGCGGTTTACAATGAGCAGTTCTTC. This rearrangement joins TRBV4-1 to TRBJ2-1, with D maybe TRBD2 (5 bases). From germline, CDR1 is MGHRA and CDR2 YSYEKL. The CDR3 is 18 amino acids. Trimming took off 0 bases at V and 4 bases at J, with 19 bases between the two ends.

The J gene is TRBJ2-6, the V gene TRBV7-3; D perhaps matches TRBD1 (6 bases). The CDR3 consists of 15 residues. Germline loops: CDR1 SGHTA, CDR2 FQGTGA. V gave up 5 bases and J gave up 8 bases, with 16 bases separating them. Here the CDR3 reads CASSPYRDNSNVLTF. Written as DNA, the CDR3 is TGTGCCAGCAGCCCCTACCGGGACAATTCCAACGTCCTGACTTTC.

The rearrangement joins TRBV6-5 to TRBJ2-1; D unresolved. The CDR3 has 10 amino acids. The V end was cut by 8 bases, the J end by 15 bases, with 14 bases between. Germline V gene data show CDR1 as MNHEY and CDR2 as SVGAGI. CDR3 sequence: CASVSELLFF. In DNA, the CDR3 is TGTGCCAGCGTAAGCGAACTACTGTTCTTC.

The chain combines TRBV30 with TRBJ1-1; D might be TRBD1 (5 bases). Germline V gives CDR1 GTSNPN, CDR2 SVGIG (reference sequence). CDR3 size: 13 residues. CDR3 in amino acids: CAGASDGYTEAFF. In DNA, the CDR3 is TGTGCAGGGGCCTCCGACGGGTACACTGAAGCTTTCTTT.

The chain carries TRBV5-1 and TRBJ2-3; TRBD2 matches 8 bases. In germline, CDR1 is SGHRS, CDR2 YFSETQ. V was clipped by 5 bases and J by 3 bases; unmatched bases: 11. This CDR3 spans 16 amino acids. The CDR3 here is CASSLKSGSGTDTQYF. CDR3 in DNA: TGCGCCAGCAGTTTGAAGAGCGGGAGCGGGACAGATACGCAGTATTTT.

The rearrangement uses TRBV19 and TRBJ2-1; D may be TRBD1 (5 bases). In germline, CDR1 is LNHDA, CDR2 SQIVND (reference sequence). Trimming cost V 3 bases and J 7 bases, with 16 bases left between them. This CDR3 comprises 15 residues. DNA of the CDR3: TGTGCCAGTAGTATGCTCTCGACAGCTACGAATGAGCAGTTCTTC. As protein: CASSMLSTATNEQFF.

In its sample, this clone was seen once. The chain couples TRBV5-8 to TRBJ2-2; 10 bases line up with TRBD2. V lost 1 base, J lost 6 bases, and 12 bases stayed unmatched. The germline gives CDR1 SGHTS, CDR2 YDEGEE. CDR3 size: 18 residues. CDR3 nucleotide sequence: TGTGCCAGCAGCTTGAGCGGGAGGGCCTCGGTGTATCCCGGGGAGCTGTTTTTT. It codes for CASSLSGRASVYPGELFF. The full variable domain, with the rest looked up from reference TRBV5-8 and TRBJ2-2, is EAGVTQSPTHLIKTRGQQATLRCSPISGHTSVYWYQQALGLGLQFLLWYDEGEERNRGNFPPRFSGRQFPNYSSELNVNALELEDSALYLCASSLSGRASVYPGELFFGEGSRLTVL.